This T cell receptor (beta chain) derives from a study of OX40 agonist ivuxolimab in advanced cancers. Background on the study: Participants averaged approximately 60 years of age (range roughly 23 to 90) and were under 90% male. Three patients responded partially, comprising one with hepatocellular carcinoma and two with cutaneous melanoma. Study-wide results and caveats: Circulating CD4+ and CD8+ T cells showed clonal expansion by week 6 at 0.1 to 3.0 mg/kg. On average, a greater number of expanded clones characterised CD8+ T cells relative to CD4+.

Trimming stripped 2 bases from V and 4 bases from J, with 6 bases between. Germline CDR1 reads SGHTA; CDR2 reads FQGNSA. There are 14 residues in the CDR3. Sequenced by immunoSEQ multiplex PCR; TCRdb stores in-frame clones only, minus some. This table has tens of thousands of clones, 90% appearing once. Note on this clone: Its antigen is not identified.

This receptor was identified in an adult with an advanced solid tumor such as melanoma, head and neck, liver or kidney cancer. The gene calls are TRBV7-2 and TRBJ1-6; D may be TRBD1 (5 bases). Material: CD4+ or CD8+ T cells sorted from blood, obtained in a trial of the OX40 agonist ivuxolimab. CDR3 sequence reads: CASSLPGYNSPLHF. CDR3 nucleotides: TGTGCCAGCAGCTTACCAGGGTATAATTCACCCCTCCACTTT.